This T cell receptor (beta chain) was obtained from a study of CD4+ T cells in melanoma. This CDR3 has 14 residues. In germline, CDR1 is SEHNR, CDR2 FQNEAQ (reference sequence). The ends were cut back, 11 bases at V and 1 base at J, with 17 bases in the middle. Only in-frame clones appear in the TCRdb table, and some are missing; sequencing was by immunoSEQ multiplex PCR. The sample yields about 21,000 clones, about 77% seen once. This receptor was identified in a human donor with melanoma. The genes are TRBV7-9 and TRBJ2-5; maybe TRBD2 (6 bases). CDR3 loop: CAGGDGGVQETQYF. The DNA of the CDR3 is TGTGCCGGAGGGGATGGAGGGGTCCAAGAGACCCAGTACTTC.